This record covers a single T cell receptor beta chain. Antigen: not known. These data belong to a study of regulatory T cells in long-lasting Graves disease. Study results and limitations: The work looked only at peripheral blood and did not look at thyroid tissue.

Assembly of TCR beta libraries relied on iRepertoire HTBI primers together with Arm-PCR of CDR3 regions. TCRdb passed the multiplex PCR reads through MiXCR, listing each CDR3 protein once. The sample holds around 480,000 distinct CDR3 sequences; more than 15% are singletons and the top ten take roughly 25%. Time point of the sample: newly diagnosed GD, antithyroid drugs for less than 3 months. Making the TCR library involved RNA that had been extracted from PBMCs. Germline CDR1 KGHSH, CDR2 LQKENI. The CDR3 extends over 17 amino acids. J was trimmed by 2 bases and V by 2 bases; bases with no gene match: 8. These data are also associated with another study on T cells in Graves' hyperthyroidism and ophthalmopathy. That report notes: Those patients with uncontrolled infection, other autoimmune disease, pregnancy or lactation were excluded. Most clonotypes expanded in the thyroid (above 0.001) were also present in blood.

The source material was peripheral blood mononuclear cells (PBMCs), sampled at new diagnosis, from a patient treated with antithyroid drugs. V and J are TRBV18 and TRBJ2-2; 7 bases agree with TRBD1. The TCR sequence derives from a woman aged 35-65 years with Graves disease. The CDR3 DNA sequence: TGTGCCAGCTCACCAACGTACGGGACAGTCAACACCGGGGAGCTGTTTTTT. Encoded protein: CASSPTYGTVNTGELFF.